Each of the 3 T cell receptor beta chains below was sequenced from the same sample in a study of blood T cell repertoires in COVID-19. Clones were read by immunoSEQ multiplex PCR, and TCRdb kept only the in-frame ones, dropping some. The table records almost 500,000 clones, 88% of them present only once. The material sequenced was PBMCs or T cells enriched from blood (not recorded which). These receptors were taken from a woman between 55 and 75 years old who had recovered from COVID-19.

This sequence joins TRBV3-1 (or the pseudogene TRBV3-2) and TRBJ1-6, with TRBD1 matching over 9 bases. CDR1 is LGHDT, CDR2 YNNKEL, per germline (reference sequence). The CDR3 length is 14 residues. V shed 3 bases and J 9 bases; nucleotides not matched to a gene: 3. The CDR3 DNA reads as TGTGCCAGCAGCCAGGGACAGGGCGCTTCACCCCTCCACTTT. Translation gives CASSQGQGASPLHF.

The chain combines TRBV27 with TRBJ1-2; 7 positions match TRBD1. CDR3 length: 13 amino acids. The ends lost 3 bases at V and 4 bases at J; junction bases unmatched: 2. Germline loops: CDR1 MNHEY, CDR2 SMNVEV (reference sequence). This chain's CDR3 is CASSFRGRYGYTF. CDR3 DNA sequence: TGTGCCAGCAGTTTTAGGGGGCGCTATGGCTACACCTTC.

Comments on this clone: At one end, the junction sequence differs from germline, possibly due to a read error. V gene TRBV12-3 or TRBV12-4 combines with J gene TRBJ2-7; 7 bases are a match to TRBD1. The CDR3 runs to 11 residues. The CDR3 sequence is CLLQGIYEQYF. For the CDR3, the DNA is TGCCTCCTACAGGGGATCTACGAGCAGTACTTC.